Below are 28 T cell receptor beta chains sequenced from a single sample in a study of blood T cells in healthy people across ages. It was with a sample-barcoded 5' primer and a J-beta primer mix that a second PCR of about 7 to 12 cycles was run. A single record per CDR3 protein comes from TCRdb applying MiXCR to the 5' RACE reads. The sample holds roughly 1.7 million distinct CDR3 sequences; about 31% are singletons and the top ten take over 9%. Sequenced material: blood. These receptors originate from a woman aged 25-40 years in good health.

V gene TRBV20-1 combines with J gene TRBJ2-3; perhaps D is TRBD1 or TRBD2 (5 bases each). Germline V lookup: CDR1 DFQATT, CDR2 SNEGSKA (reference sequence). V was trimmed by 5 bases and J by 4 bases, leaving 16 bases between them. This CDR3 is 14 amino acids long. DNA of the CDR3: TGCAGTGCTCCGGGGCCACCGACTGCAGATACGCAGTATTTT. Translation gives CSAPGPPTADTQYF.

At least ten counts were recorded for this clonotype. The V gene is TRBV20-1, the J gene TRBJ2-7, with a tentative D call TRBD2 (6 bases). This CDR3 spans 15 amino acids. Trimming took 6 bases from V and 5 from J, leaving 23 bases between them. Germline CDR1 and CDR2: DFQATT and SNEGSKA (reference sequence). In nucleotides, the CDR3 is TGCAGTGCCCAAAACCGGAGGGCCGCGACCCACGAGCAGTACTTC. It translates to CSAQNRRAATHEQYF.

This clonotype was observed a single time. This chain uses TRBV4-2 with TRBJ2-3; the match to TRBD2 covers 9 bases. The CDR3 length is 15 residues. CDR1 and CDR2 (germline): LGHNA, YNFKEQ. V trimming: 0 bases; J trimming: 6 bases; junction bases outside the gene matches: 4. CDR3 amino acids: CASSQDLAGADTQYF. In DNA, the CDR3 is TGTGCCAGCAGCCAAGACTTAGCGGGGGCTGATACGCAGTATTTT.

Only a few counts were recorded for this clonotype. The V gene is TRBV5-1, the J gene TRBJ2-5; TRBD2 agrees at 7 bases. Germline trimming cut 3 bases from V and 2 bases from J; bases unmatched to any gene: 7. The CDR3 runs to 15 residues. The germline V gene has CDR1 SGHRS and CDR2 YFSETQ. For the CDR3, the DNA is TGCGCCAGCAGCTCGGGAGGTCGAAATCAAGAGACCCAGTACTTC. Protein sequence: CASSSGGRNQETQYF.

The CDR3 DNA follows: TGTGCCAGTAGCTGGTTTAGCGGGAACTCCTACAATGAGCAGTTCTTC. As protein: CASSWFSGNSYNEQFF. The chain links TRBV19 to TRBJ2-1, with 8 nucleotides matching TRBD2. The CDR3 has 16 residues. Unmatched junction bases numbered 7, after V lost 6 bases and J lost 0 bases. Germline V gene data show CDR1 as LNHDA and CDR2 as SQIVND (reference sequence). Supplemented by reference TRBV19 and TRBJ2-1, the full variable domain reads DGGITQSPKYLFRKEGQNVTLSCEQNLNHDAMYWYRQDPGQGLRLIYYSQIVNDFQKGDIAEGYSVSREKKESFPLTVTSAQKNPTAFYLCASSWFSGNSYNEQFFGPGTRLTVL.

Note on this clonotype: Since a much larger clone is just one base distant, this may be a read error. The rearrangement uses TRBV2 and TRBJ1-5; D gene ambiguous. Germline V CDR1 and CDR2: SNHLY, FYNNEI. This CDR3 region has 11 residues. The V gene lost 6 bases and the J gene lost 3 bases, with 3 bases spanning the gap. The CDR3 DNA reads TGTGCCAGCAGCGTCAATCAGCCCCAGCATTTT. Translation: CASSVNQPQHF.

This clonotype showed up many times. The V gene is TRBV6-6, the J gene TRBJ1-2; D uncertain. The germline V and J ends were trimmed by 2 bases and 7 bases, with 11 bases remaining between them. Per germline, CDR1 MNHNY and CDR2 SVGAGI (reference sequence). The CDR3 has 13 residues. CDR3 sequence reads: CASSYVGKGGYTF. In DNA form, the CDR3 reads TGTGCCAGCAGTTACGTGGGCAAGGGTGGCTACACCTTC.

The chain is built from TRBV3-1 and TRBJ2-1; 7 nucleotides match TRBD2. The V and J ends lost 5 bases and 5 bases, in that order; junction bases with no gene match: 6. This CDR3 is built from 14 residues. The germline V gene encodes CDR1 LGHDT and CDR2 YNNKEL (reference sequence). CDR3 region: CASSTRTRHNEQFF. The DNA of the CDR3 is TGTGCCAGCAGCACTCGGACTAGACACAATGAGCAGTTCTTC.

This clonotype was counted ten times or more. This rearrangement joins TRBV12-3 or TRBV12-4 to TRBJ2-1; possible D gene TRBD1, 6 bases. The CDR3 runs to 15 residues. With 5 bases removed from V and 0 bases from J, the gap between germline ends came to 11 bases. CDR3 bases: TGTGCCAGCAGTCCACCCAGGGGCTCCTACAATGAGCAGTTCTTC. Amino acid sequence: CASSPPRGSYNEQFF.

The gene calls are TRBV5-1 and TRBJ1-6; D is unresolved. V lost 3 bases to trimming and J lost 9 bases, with 10 bases between them. The CDR3 is made up of 13 amino acids. In germline, CDR1 is SGHRS, CDR2 YFSETQ. CDR3 bases: TGCGCCAGCAGCTACGAAGGACGTTCACCCCTCCACTTT. It codes for CASSYEGRSPLHF. Full variable domain (missing parts from reference TRBV5-1 and TRBJ1-6): KAGVTQTPRYLIKTRGQQVTLSCSPISGHRSVSWYQQTPGQGLQFLFEYFSETQRNKGNFPGRFSGRQFSNSRSEMNVSTLELGDSALYLCASSYEGRSPLHFGNGTRLTVT.

In DNA form, the CDR3 reads TGTGCCAGCAGCTTAGGACTACAGGGGGAGCAGTTCTTC. Protein product: CASSLGLQGEQFF. The chain combines TRBV7-9 with TRBJ2-1, with 7 bases matching TRBD1. This CDR3 has 13 residues. V gave up 1 base and J gave up 10 bases; unmatched junction bases: 4. In germline, CDR1 is SEHNR, CDR2 FQNEAQ (reference sequence).

A note on this clonotype: Being one base from a much bigger clone, this may be a read error. V and J are TRBV4-1 and TRBJ2-1; D remains ambiguous. V was pared by 1 base and J by 8 bases, with 15 bases between. CDR3 length: 15 amino acids. CDR1 and CDR2 from the germline V gene are MGHRA and YSYEKL. The CDR3 DNA reads TGCGCCAGCAGCCAAGCTACTCTGATATACGATGAGCAGTTCTTC. It yields the protein CASSQATLIYDEQFF.

The chain combines TRBV13 with TRBJ2-3, with D possibly being TRBD2 (6 bases). V gave up 3 bases and J gave up 2 bases, with 15 bases separating them. The V gene's germline CDR1 is PRHDT and CDR2 FYEKMQ (reference sequence). CDR3 length: 16 amino acids. In nucleotides, the CDR3 is TGTGCCAGCAGCTTTGGGGGGAGCGGACTCACAGATACGCAGTATTTT. It encodes CASSFGGSGLTDTQYF.

This clonotype was found a few times. The J gene is TRBJ2-4, the V gene TRBV18, with D perhaps being TRBD1 or TRBD2 (5 bases each). Germline V gene sequence: CDR1 KGHSH, CDR2 LQKENI. V shed 1 base and J shed 1 base, with 14 bases lying between them. The CDR3 runs 17 residues. The CDR3 here is CASSPLEGEGAKNIQYF. The CDR3 DNA reads TGTGCCAGCTCACCACTTGAGGGAGAGGGGGCCAAAAACATTCAGTACTTC.

The genes are TRBV12-3 or TRBV12-4 and TRBJ2-7; TRBD2 aligns across 8 bases. After removal of 3 bases from V and 2 bases from J, the junction contained 3 bases not matched to a gene. The CDR3 sequence is 14 residues long. CDR3 nucleotides: TGTGCCAGCAGTTTGGCACTAGCGGCCTACGAGCAGTACTTC. Its translation: CASSLALAAYEQYF.

V gene TRBV13 combines with J gene TRBJ2-7; tentatively, D is TRBD1 or TRBD2 (5 bases each). CDR3 size: 13 residues. The V gene lost 1 base and the J gene lost 6 bases, with 10 bases spanning the gap. Germline CDR1 is PRHDT and CDR2 is FYEKMQ (reference sequence). CDR3 DNA: TGTGCCAGCAGCTTAGACGAGGGGATCGAGCAGTACTTC. Amino acid sequence: CASSLDEGIEQYF.

Here the CDR3 reads CASSRNAEVVYGYTF. Here the CDR3 DNA reads TGTGCCAGCAGCCGTAATGCAGAGGTGGTCTATGGCTACACCTTC. The chain recombines TRBV28 with TRBJ1-2; no firm D call. Per the germline V gene, CDR1 is MDHEN and CDR2 is SYDVKM. Trimming left V 6 bases short and J 4 bases short, with 18 bases between. There are 15 residues in the CDR3.

V usage is TRBV5-1 and J usage is TRBJ2-3; D is possibly TRBD1 or TRBD2 (5 bases each). This CDR3 has 14 residues. Per the germline V gene, CDR1 is SGHRS and CDR2 is YFSETQ. The V end was cut by 4 bases, the J end by 2 bases, with 11 bases between. The CDR3 region is CASSAGTFTDTQYF. Written as DNA, the CDR3 is TGCGCCAGCAGCGCAGGGACCTTCACAGATACGCAGTATTTT.

On this clonotype: One end of the junction fails to match germline, which may point to a read error. The chain uses TRBV7-3 and TRBJ1-1; unclear D gene. The CDR3 extends over 16 amino acids. Germline V lookup: CDR1 SGHTA, CDR2 FQGTGA. CDR3 DNA sequence: TGTGCCTATACCTCCGAACGAGGGCAGGCAAACACTGAGGCTTTCTTT. It is translated as CAYTSERGQANTEAFF.

This clonotype was recorded once. Just one base apart from a much larger clone, this may be a read error. This chain's CDR3 is CSVGATNTDTQYF. The CDR3, as DNA: TGCAGCGTGGGGGCTACTAACACAGATACGCAGTATTTT. V and J are TRBV29-1 and TRBJ2-3, with a tentative D call TRBD1 (6 bases). The CDR3 length is 13 residues. Germline V CDR1 and CDR2: SQVTM, ANQGSEA. V lost 6 bases, J lost 2 bases, and 12 bases lay in between.

The V and J genes are TRBV6-2 or TRBV6-3 and TRBJ2-1; 10 nucleotides match TRBD2. Germline-derived CDR1 and CDR2 are MNHEY and SVGEGT. The CDR3 has 13 residues. The junction had 8 bases not matched to a gene; V was cut back by 9 bases and J by 9 bases. In DNA form, the CDR3 reads TGTGCCAGTGCTCCGGGACTAGCGAGTGAGCAGTTCTTC. It translates to CASAPGLASEQFF.

The rearrangement links TRBV20-1 to TRBJ2-5; 9 bases line up with TRBD2. Germline lookup yields CDR1 DFQATT and CDR2 SNEGSKA (reference sequence). The CDR3 is 15 residues long. V lost 5 bases and J lost 4; bases outside the gene matches: 11. The CDR3 coding sequence is TGCAGTGCTCGAGCGGGAGGCCCTTGGGGAGAGACCCAGTACTTC. Protein sequence: CSARAGGPWGETQYF.

The rearrangement links TRBV20-1 to TRBJ1-1, with 9 bases aligning to TRBD1. V lost 1 base and J lost 3; bases outside the gene matches: 15. CDR3 length equals 18 residues. Per germline, CDR1 DFQATT and CDR2 SNEGSKA (reference sequence). CDR3 amino acids: CSARVPQGAVYVDTEAFF. As DNA, the CDR3 is TGCAGTGCTAGAGTACCACAGGGGGCGGTATACGTGGACACTGAAGCTTTCTTT.

In nucleotides, the CDR3 is TGCAGTGCCCTTACGGGGGGTACGGACATTCAGTACTTC. As protein: CSALTGGTDIQYF. The chain links TRBV20-1 to TRBJ2-4, with 7 bases matching TRBD2. The ends lost 6 bases at V and 8 bases at J; junction bases unmatched: 10. Germline loops: CDR1 DFQATT, CDR2 SNEGSKA (reference sequence). CDR3 size: 13 residues.

This clonotype came up a few times. The CDR3 bases are TGCAGTGCTAGTATTTTGTCGGCGGGGAGCAATCAGCCCCAGCATTTT. It encodes CSASILSAGSNQPQHF. The chain is built from TRBV20-1 and TRBJ1-5, with unresolved D. CDR1 and CDR2 from the germline V gene are DFQATT and SNEGSKA (reference sequence). Trimming left V 3 bases short and J 1 base short, with 16 bases between. The CDR3 length is 16 residues.

The chain combines TRBV20-1 with TRBJ2-7; D is undetermined. Trimming took 0 bases from V and 4 from J, leaving 13 bases between them. CDR3 length: 14 residues. Per germline, CDR1 DFQATT and CDR2 SNEGSKA (reference sequence). The CDR3 DNA sequence: TGCAGTGCTAGAGATCTTGACACCCAATACGAGCAGTACTTC. It specifies CSARDLDTQYEQYF.

The J gene is TRBJ1-2, the V gene TRBV5-4; TRBD1 might be the D (6 bases). CDR3 length: 15 residues. CDR1 is SGHNT and CDR2 is YYREEE in the germline V gene (reference sequence). The V end lost 3 bases, the J end lost 5 bases, and 17 bases lay between the germline ends. The CDR3 region has the DNA TGTGCCAGCAGCTCGACGGACAGCCCCGGGTATGGCTACACCTTC. Its translation: CASSSTDSPGYGYTF.

This clonotype was seen a single time. This chain uses TRBV9 with TRBJ2-1; TRBD1 matches at 7 bases. V shed 0 bases and J 3 bases; nucleotides not matched to a gene: 6. Per the germline V gene, CDR1 is SGDLS and CDR2 is YYNGEE. The CDR3 is made up of 16 amino acids. The CDR3 DNA follows: TGTGCCAGCAGCGTAGAGAAGGGGGCCTACTACAATGAGCAGTTCTTC. Translated: CASSVEKGAYYNEQFF.